This T cell receptor (beta chain) was identified during a study of beta chain features in type 1 diabetes. Study results and limitations: Fewer junction insertions and more nucleotide deletions appeared in type 1 diabetes patients. The naive, central memory and Treg TCRB repertoires looked more alike in patients than they did in healthy donors. Moderate but significant shortening of TCRB CDR3s was recorded in all four CD4+ subsets from Type 1 diabetes patients.

The sequenced template was cDNA made from the entire isolated RNA. Here immunoSEQ multiplex PCR was the method, and the copy in TCRdb shows in-frame clones only, minus some. The sample carries 200,000 to 300,000 clones, about a tenth recorded once. With respect to this clone: Its antigen is not identified.

The germline CDR1 and CDR2 sequences are MNHEY and SMNVEV (reference sequence). The CDR3 runs to 15 residues. Trimming left V 7 bases short and J 1 base short, with 16 bases between. The sequence was collected from a man aged 30-40 years with type 1 diabetes. The rearrangement links TRBV27 to TRBJ1-2; D is unresolved. Material: naive CD4+ T cells from blood. Here the CDR3 reads CASMRLVPVNYGYTF. The CDR3 nucleotides are TGTGCCAGCATGCGCCTAGTGCCAGTTAACTATGGCTACACCTTC.